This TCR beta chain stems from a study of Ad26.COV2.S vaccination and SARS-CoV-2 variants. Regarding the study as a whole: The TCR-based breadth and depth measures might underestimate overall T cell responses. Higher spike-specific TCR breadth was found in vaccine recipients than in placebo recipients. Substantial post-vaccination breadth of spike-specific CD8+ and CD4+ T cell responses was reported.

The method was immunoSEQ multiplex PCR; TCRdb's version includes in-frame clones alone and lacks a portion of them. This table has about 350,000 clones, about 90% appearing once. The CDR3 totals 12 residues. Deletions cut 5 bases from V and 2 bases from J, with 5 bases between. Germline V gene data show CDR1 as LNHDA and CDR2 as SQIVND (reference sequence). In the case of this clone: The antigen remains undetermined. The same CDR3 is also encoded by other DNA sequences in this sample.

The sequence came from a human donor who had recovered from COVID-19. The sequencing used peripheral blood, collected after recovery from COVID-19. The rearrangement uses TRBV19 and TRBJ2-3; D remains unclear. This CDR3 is CASSPTTDTQYF. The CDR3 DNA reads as TGTGCCAGTAGTCCCACCACAGATACGCAGTATTTT.